A single sample is the source of the 5 T cell receptor beta chains below, sequenced in a study of CD4+ T cells in melanoma. Clones were sequenced by immunoSEQ multiplex PCR, and TCRdb holds only the in-frame ones, with some missing. The sample yields over 130,000 clones, approximately 91% seen once. The receptors shown here come from a human donor with melanoma.

This chain links TRBV11-1 with TRBJ1-2; 11 bases line up with TRBD1. From germline, CDR1 is SGHAT and CDR2 FQDESV (reference sequence). The length of the CDR3 is 15 residues. After removal of 5 bases from V and 5 bases from J, the junction contained 7 bases not matched to a gene. CDR3 in DNA: TGTGCCAGCAGCCCCGGACAGGGGGCTAGTTATGGCTACACCTTC. It encodes CASSPGQGASYGYTF.

DNA for the CDR3: TGTGCCAGCAGCACGGACTCCAACACCGGGGAGCTGTTTTTT. Translated: CASSTDSNTGELFF. V usage is TRBV9 and J usage is TRBJ2-2; tentative D call: TRBD2 (5 bases). There are 14 residues in the CDR3. Germline V lookup: CDR1 SGDLS, CDR2 YYNGEE. V was clipped by 4 bases and J by 2 bases, with 9 bases between them.

J is TRBJ2-5 and V is TRBV6-6, with D hard to call. Per the germline V gene, CDR1 is MNHNY and CDR2 is SVGAGI (reference sequence). This CDR3 contains 11 residues. Between the trimmed V and J ends, which lost 6 bases and 4 bases, there was a span of 6 bases. The CDR3 nucleotides are TGTGCCAGCAGCAACCTAGAGACCCAGTACTTC. Protein product: CASSNLETQYF.

The V and J genes are TRBV9 and TRBJ1-2; possibly TRBD1 for D (5 bases). The germline V gene has CDR1 SGDLS and CDR2 YYNGEE. There are 13 residues in the CDR3. Trimming shortened V by 4 bases and J by 2 bases, and 9 bases separated the two germline ends. The CDR3 protein is CASSINRNYGYTF. For the CDR3, the DNA is TGTGCCAGCAGCATCAACAGGAACTATGGCTACACCTTC.

The chain is built from TRBV6-6 and TRBJ1-3; D uncertain. The CDR3 sequence is 14 residues long. Deletions cut 2 bases from V and 3 bases from J, with 8 bases between. Germline loops: CDR1 MNHNY, CDR2 SVGAGI (reference sequence). CDR3: CASSYDGSGNTIYF. The DNA of the CDR3 is TGTGCCAGCAGTTACGACGGAAGTGGAAACACCATATATTTT.